This is a list of T cell receptor beta chains from one sample in a study of shared clonotypes between healthy human individuals. The table came from immunoSEQ multiplex PCR; TCRdb's copy has only in-frame clones and leaves some out. This table has about 1.9 million clones, 90% to 95% appearing once. The sample was naive CD8+ T cells from PBMCs. The receptors originated from a young man in good health. Some clones in this sample may be carry-over from other donors' samples. CDR3s include the opening cysteine and the closing phenylalanine or tryptophan. The D gene is left open where the match is weak. A row's size may be missing; if present it is once, few, many or a size class.

TGTGCCAGCAGTTTTTCCCTTGAGGGGGCCAACACTGAAGCTTTCTTT	CASSFSLEGANTEAFF	NA	TRBJ1-1	TRBD1	TRBV28
TGTGCCAGCAGCGACGTACTGGGCGGAAACACCATATATTTT	CASSDVLGGNTIYF	NA	TRBJ1-3	NA	TRBV9
TGTGCCAGCAGGGAACAAGCAATCCGACCTGCGAGCTCCTACGAGCAGTACTTC	CASREQAIRPASSYEQYF	NA	TRBJ2-7	NA	TRBV27
TGTGCCAGCAGACTAACAGGGGGCAGGGTCAATGAGCAGTTCTTC	CASRLTGGRVNEQFF	NA	TRBJ2-1	TRBD1	TRBV27
TGTGCCAGCAGCCACGGGTGGACACCTCAGAACACTGAAGCTTTCTTT	CASSHGWTPQNTEAFF	NA	TRBJ1-1	NA	TRBV11-1
TGCGCCAGCAGCCTTCCCGACAGCTACACTGAAGCTTTCTTT	CASSLPDSYTEAFF	few	TRBJ1-1	NA	TRBV4-1
TGTGCCAGCAGCCAAGATCTCTCCGGGGATGAGCAGTTCTTC	CASSQDLSGDEQFF	once	TRBJ2-1	NA	TRBV4-2
TGTGCCAGCAGTTGGGTCCAGGGAGGCTCACCCCTCCACTTT	CASSWVQGGSPLHF	NA	TRBJ1-6	NA	TRBV7-9
TGTGCCAGCAGCCCCCAACTAGCGGGTCTAGCCAAAAACATTCAGTACTTC	CASSPQLAGLAKNIQYF	NA	TRBJ2-4	TRBD2	TRBV13
TGTGCCAGCAGCTCAACGCAGGAATTCCATGGCTACACCTTC	CASSSTQEFHGYTF	few	TRBJ1-2	NA	TRBV6-5
TGTGCCTGGAGCGAAACTAGCGGGAGGGCCGTCAATGAGCAGTTCTTC	CAWSETSGRAVNEQFF	NA	TRBJ2-1	TRBD2	TRBV30
TGTGCCAGCAGCCCGGGGGACAGCGAGTACGAGCAGTACTTC	CASSPGDSEYEQYF	once	TRBJ2-7	NA	TRBV9
TGCGCCAGCAGCCAAGTGGCCGGCGGCGCTGAAGCTTTCTTT	CASSQVAGGAEAFF	NA	TRBJ1-1	NA	TRBV4-3
TGTGCCAGCAGTCCGCTCAGGGGGAGGGGAGTAGTCCAAGAGACCCAGTACTTC	CASSPLRGRGVVQETQYF	NA	TRBJ2-5	NA	TRBV27
TGTGCCAGCAGCTTAGCTTTATACCGGGAGCTGTTTTTT	CASSLALYRELFF	NA	TRBJ2-2	NA	TRBV11-3
TGTGCCAGCAGCGACGGACGAATCTATGGCTACACCTTC	CASSDGRIYGYTF	NA	TRBJ1-2	NA	TRBV5-6
TGCGCCAGCAGCTTGGTTTTCGGTGATTATGGCTACACCTTC	CASSLVFGDYGYTF	NA	TRBJ1-2	NA	TRBV5-1
TGTGCCAGCAGTTTTGGTGGGGCCAACGTCCTGACTTTC	CASSFGGANVLTF	NA	TRBJ2-6	NA	TRBV27
TGTGCCAGCAGCTTAGGACTAGCGGGAATCTACGAGCAGTACTTC	CASSLGLAGIYEQYF	once	TRBJ2-7	TRBD2	TRBV7-2
TGTGCCAGCAGCTTAGTTGCGGGAAGTACCTACAATGAGCAGTTCTTC	CASSLVAGSTYNEQFF	NA	TRBJ2-1	NA	TRBV7-2